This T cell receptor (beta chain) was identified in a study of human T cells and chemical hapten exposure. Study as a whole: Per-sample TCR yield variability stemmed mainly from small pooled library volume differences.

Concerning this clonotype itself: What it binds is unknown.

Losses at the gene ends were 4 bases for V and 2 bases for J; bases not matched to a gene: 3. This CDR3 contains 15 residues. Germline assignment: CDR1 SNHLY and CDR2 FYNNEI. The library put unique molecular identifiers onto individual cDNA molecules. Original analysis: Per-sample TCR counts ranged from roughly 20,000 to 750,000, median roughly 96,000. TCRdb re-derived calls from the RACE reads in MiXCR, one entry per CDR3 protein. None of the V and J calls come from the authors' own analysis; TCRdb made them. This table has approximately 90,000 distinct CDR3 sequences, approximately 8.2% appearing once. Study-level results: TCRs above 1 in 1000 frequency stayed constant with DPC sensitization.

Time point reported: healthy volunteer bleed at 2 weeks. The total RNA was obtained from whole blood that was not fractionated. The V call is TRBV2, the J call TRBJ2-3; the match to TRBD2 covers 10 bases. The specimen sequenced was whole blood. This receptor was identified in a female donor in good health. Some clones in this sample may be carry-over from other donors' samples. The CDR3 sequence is CASSGLAGITDTQYF. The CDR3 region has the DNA TGTGCCAGCAGTGGACTAGCGGGTATCACAGATACGCAGTATTTT.